This T cell receptor beta chain was sequenced during a study of OX40 agonist ivuxolimab in advanced cancers. Study overall: Patient treatment consisted of intravenous ivuxolimab administration every 2 weeks at 0.01 to 10 mg/kg. Participants could have had prior anti-PD-1, anti-PD-L1 or anti-CTLA-4 therapy, and 40% had some. Study-wide results and limits: Expanded clones were, on average, more numerous among CD8+ T cells than CD4+.

This clone was found a few times. Its antigen is currently unknown. The repertoire was sequenced with immunoSEQ multiplex PCR; TCRdb's copy has only in-frame clones and lacks some. The sample has over 15,000 clones; 80% to 90% are singletons. Germline V gene data show CDR1 as SGHRS and CDR2 as YFSETQ. This CDR3 spans 15 amino acids. Losses at the gene ends were 4 bases for V and 0 bases for J; bases not matched to a gene: 7. This sample comprised CD4+ or CD8+ T cells sorted from blood, obtained in a trial of the OX40 agonist ivuxolimab. The rearrangement links TRBV5-1 to TRBJ2-7; TRBD1 matches at 7 bases. This sequence was found in an adult with an advanced solid tumor such as melanoma, head and neck, liver or kidney cancer. The DNA of the CDR3 is TGCGCCAGCAGCGAAGGACAGGCGAGCTCCTACGAGCAGTACTTC. This encodes CASSEGQASSYEQYF.